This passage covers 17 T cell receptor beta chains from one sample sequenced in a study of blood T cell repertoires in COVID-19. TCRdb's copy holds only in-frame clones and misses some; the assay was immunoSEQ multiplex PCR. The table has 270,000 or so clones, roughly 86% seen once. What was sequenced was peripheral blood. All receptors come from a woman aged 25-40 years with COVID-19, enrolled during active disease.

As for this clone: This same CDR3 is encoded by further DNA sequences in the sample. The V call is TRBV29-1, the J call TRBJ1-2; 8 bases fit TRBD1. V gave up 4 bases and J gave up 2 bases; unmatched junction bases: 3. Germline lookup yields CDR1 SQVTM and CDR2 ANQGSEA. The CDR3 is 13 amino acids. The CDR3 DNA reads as TGCAGCGTTGTCCAGGGGGCGAACTATGGCTACACCTTC. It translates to CSVVQGANYGYTF.

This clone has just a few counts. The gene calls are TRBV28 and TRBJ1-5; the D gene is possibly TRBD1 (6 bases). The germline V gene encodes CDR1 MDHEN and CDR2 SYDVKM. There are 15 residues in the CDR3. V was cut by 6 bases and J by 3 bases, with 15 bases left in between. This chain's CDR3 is CASSPRGAYNQPQHF. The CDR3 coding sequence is TGTGCCAGCAGCCCCCGGGGGGCCTACAATCAGCCCCAGCATTTT.

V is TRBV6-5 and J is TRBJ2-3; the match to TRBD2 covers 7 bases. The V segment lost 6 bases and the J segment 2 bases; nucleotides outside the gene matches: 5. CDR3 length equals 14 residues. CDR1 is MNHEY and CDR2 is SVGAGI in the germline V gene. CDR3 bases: TGTGCCAGCAGCAGAGCGGGGCCCACAGATACGCAGTATTTT. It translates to CASSRAGPTDTQYF.

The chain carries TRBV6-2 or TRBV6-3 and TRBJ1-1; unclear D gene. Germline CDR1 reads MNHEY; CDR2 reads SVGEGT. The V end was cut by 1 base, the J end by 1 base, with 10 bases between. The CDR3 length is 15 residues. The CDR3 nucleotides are TGTGCCAGCAGTTACTATAAGGAGACGAACACTGAAGCTTTCTTT. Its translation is CASSYYKETNTEAFF.

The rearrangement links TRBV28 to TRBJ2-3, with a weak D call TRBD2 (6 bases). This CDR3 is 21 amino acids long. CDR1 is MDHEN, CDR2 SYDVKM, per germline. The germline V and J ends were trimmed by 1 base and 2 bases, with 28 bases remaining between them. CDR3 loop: CASSLSAPHPPGVLITDTQYF. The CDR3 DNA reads TGTGCCAGCAGTTTATCGGCCCCACACCCCCCGGGAGTATTAATCACAGATACGCAGTATTTT.

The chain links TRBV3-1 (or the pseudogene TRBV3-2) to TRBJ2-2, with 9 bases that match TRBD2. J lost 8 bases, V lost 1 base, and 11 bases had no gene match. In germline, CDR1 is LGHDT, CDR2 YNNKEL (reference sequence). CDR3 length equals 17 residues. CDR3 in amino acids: CASSQVSGTSSSGELFF. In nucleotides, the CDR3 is TGTGCCAGCAGCCAAGTTTCCGGGACTAGCTCCTCGGGGGAGCTGTTTTTT.

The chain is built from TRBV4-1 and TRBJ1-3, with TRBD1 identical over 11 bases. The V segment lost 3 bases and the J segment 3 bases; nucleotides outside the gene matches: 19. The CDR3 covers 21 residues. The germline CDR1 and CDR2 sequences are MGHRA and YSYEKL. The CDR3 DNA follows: TGCGCCAGCAGCCACCCGGCGGGTCTTGGACAGGGGGCAGATCTTGGAAACACCATATATTTT. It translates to CASSHPAGLGQGADLGNTIYF.

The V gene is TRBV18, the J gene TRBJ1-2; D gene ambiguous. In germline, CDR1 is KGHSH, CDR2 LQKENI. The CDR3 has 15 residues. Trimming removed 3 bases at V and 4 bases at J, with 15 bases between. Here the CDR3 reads CASSPGVVSFYGYTF. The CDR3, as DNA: TGTGCCAGCTCACCCGGGGTTGTGAGTTTCTATGGCTACACCTTC.

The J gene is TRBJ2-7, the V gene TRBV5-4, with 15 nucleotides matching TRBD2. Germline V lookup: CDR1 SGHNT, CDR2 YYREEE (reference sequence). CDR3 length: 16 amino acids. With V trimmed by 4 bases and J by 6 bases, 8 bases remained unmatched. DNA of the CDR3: TGTGCCAGCAGCCCGGGGACTAGCGGGGGGTCTGGCGAGCAGTACTTC. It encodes CASSPGTSGGSGEQYF.

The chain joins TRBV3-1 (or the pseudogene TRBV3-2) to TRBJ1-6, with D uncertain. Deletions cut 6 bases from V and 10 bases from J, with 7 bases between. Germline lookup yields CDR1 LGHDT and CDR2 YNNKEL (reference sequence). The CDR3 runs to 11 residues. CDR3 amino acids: CASSRGSPLHF. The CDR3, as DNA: TGTGCCAGCAGTCGGGGATCACCCCTCCACTTT.

Here the CDR3 DNA reads TGTGCCAGCAGTTTATGGACAGTCTACGAGCAGTACTTC. Amino acids: CASSLWTVYEQYF. The rearrangement uses TRBV27 and TRBJ2-7; the D gene is possibly TRBD1 (6 bases). The V gene's germline CDR1 is MNHEY and CDR2 SMNVEV (reference sequence). Trimming stripped 1 base from V and 3 bases from J, with 7 bases between. The CDR3 contains 13 residues.

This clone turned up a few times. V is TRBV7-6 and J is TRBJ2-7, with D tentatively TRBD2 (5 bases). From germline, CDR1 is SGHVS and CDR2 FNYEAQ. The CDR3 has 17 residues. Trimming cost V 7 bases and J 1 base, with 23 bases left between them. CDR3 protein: CASTARADRTASYEQYF. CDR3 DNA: TGTGCCAGCACCGCGAGGGCCGATAGGACCGCTTCCTACGAGCAGTACTTC.

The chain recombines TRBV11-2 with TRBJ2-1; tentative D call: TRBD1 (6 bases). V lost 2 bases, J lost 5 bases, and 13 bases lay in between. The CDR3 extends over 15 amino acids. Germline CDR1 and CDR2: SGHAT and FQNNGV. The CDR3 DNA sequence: TGTGCCAGCAGCTTATTCTGGGGGCCAAACAATGAGCAGTTCTTC. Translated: CASSLFWGPNNEQFF.

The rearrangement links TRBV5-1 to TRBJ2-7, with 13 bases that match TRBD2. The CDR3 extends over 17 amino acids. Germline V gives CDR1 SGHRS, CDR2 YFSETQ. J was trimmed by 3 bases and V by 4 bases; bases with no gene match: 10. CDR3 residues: CASSGRTSGGNHYEQYF. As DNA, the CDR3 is TGCGCCAGCAGCGGGCGGACTAGCGGGGGTAACCACTACGAGCAGTACTTC.

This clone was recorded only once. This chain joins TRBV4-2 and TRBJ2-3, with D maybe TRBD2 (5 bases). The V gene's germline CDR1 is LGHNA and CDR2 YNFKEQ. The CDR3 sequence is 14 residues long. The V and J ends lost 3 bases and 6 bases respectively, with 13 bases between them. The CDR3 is CASSHPTTGDTQYF. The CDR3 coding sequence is TGTGCCAGCAGCCACCCTACAACGGGGGATACGCAGTATTTT.

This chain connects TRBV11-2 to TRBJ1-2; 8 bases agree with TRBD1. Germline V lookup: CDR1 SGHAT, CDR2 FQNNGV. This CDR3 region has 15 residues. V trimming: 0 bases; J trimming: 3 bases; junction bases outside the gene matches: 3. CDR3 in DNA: TGTGCCAGCAGCTTAGATTTACAGGGGGACTATGGCTACACCTTC. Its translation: CASSLDLQGDYGYTF.

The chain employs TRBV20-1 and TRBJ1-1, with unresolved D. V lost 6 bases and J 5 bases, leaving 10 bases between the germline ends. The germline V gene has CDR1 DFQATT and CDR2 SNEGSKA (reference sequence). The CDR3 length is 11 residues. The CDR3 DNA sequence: TGCAGTGCCCCACTCGGGACTGAAGCTTTCTTT. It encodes CSAPLGTEAFF.